This TCR beta chain was identified during a study of blood T cell repertoires in COVID-19. This study enrolled people aged 18 to 89 from 24 US geographic areas. Recovery among Cohort 3 donors was established by two negative PCRs, clearance, or symptom resolution. Authors' analysis steps: Amplification of reference gene primers was used by the study to estimate nucleated cell counts. Assay: immunoSEQ multiplex PCR; the TCRdb copy retains only in-frame clones and omits some. D and trimming come from the DNA, and the V and J calls and clone size come from that table. The sample records approximately 190,000 clones, roughly 84% being singletons. This CDR3 is built from 17 residues. In germline, CDR1 is LGHDT, CDR2 YNNKEL (reference sequence). V lost 4 bases, J lost 7 bases, and 20 bases lay in between.

The chain is built from TRBV3-1 (or the pseudogene TRBV3-2) and TRBJ1-6, with a possible D match to TRBD1 (6 bases). The receptor was isolated from a man aged 40-50 years who had recovered from COVID-19. Sequencing was done on a sample of PBMCs or T cells enriched from blood (not recorded which). CDR3 in amino acids: CASSLGQSPTINSPLHF. The CDR3 DNA follows: TGTGCCAGCAGCCTAGGACAGAGTCCGACTATCAATTCACCCCTCCACTTT.